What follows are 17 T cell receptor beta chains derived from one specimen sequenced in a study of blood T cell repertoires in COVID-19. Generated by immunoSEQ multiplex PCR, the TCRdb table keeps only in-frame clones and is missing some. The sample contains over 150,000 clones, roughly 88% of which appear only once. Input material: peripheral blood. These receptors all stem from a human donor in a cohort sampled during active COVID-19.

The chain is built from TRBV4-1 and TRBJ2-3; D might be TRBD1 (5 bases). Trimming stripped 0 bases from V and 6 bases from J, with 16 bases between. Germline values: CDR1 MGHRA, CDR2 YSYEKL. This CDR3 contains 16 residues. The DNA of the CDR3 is TGCGCCAGCAGCCAAGATAGGCAGGGTATCTCGGATACGCAGTATTTT. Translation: CASSQDRQGISDTQYF.

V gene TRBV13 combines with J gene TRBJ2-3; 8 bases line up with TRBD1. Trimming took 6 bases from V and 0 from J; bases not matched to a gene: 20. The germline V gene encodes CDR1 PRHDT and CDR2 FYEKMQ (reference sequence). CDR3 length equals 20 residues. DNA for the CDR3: TGTGCCAGCAGTCCAACACCGGGACAGGCCGACCTTTTTAGCACAGATACGCAGTATTTT. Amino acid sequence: CASSPTPGQADLFSTDTQYF.

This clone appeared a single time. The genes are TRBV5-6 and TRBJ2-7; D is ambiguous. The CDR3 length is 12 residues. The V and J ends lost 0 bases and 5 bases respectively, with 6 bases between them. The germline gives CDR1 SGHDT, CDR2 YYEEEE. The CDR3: CASSLVFNEQYF. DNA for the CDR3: TGTGCCAGCAGCTTGGTTTTCAACGAGCAGTACTTC. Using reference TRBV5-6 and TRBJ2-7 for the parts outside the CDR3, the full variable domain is DAGVTQSPTHLIKTRGQQVTLRCSPKSGHDTVSWYQQALGQGPQFIFQYYEEEERQRGNFPDRFSGHQFPNYSSELNVNALLLGDSALYLCASSLVFNEQYFGPGTRLTVT.

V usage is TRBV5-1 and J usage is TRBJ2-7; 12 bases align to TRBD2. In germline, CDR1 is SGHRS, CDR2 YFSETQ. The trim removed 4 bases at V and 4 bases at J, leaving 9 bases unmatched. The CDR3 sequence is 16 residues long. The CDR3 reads CASSPGTSGPRYEQYF. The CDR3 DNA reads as TGCGCCAGCAGCCCGGGGACTAGCGGGCCTCGGTACGAGCAGTACTTC.

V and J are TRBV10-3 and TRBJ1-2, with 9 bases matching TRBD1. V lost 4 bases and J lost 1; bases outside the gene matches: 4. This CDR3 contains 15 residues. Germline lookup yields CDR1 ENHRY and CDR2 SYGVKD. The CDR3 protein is CAISGSGQGNYGYTF. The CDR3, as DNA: TGTGCCATCAGTGGGTCGGGACAGGGTAACTATGGCTACACCTTC.

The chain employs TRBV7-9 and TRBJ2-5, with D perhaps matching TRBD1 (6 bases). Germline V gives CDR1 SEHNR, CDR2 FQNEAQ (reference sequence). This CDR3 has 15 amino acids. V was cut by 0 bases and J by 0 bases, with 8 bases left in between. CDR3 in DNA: TGTGCCAGCAGCTTAGCCCGGGACAACCAAGAGACCCAGTACTTC. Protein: CASSLARDNQETQYF.

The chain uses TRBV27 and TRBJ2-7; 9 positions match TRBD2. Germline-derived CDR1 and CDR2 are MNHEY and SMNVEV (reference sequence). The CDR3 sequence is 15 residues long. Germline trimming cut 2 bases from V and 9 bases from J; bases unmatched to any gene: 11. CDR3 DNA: TGTGCCAGCAGTTTAAGGTCTAGCGGGGACGGTTTGCAGTACTTC. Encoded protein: CASSLRSSGDGLQYF.

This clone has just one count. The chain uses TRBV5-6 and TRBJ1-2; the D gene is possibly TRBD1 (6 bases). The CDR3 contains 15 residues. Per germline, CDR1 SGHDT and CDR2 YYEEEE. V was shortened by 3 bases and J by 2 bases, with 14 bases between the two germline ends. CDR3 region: CASSWDVTGNYGYTF. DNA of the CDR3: TGTGCCAGCAGCTGGGACGTAACAGGGAACTATGGCTACACCTTC.

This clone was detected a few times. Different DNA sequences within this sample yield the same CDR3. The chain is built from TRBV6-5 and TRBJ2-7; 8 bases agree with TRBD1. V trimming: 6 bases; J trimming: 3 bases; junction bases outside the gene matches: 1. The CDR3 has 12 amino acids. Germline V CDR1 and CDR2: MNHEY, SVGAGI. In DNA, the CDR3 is TGTGCCAGCAGGACAGGGGTCTACGAGCAGTACTTC. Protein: CASRTGVYEQYF.

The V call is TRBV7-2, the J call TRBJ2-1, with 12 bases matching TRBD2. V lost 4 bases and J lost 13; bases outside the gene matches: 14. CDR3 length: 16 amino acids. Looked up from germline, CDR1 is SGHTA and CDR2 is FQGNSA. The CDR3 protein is CASSSPAGTSGRSQFF. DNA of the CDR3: TGTGCCAGCAGCTCACCGGCCGGGACTAGCGGGCGGTCCCAGTTCTTC. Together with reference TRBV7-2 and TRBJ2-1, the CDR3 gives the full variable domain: GAGVSQSPSNKVTEKGKDVELRCDPISGHTALYWYRQSLGQGLEFLIYFQGNSAPDKSGLPSDRFSAERTGGSVSTLTIQRTQQEDSAVYLCASSSPAGTSGRSQFFGPGTRLTVL.

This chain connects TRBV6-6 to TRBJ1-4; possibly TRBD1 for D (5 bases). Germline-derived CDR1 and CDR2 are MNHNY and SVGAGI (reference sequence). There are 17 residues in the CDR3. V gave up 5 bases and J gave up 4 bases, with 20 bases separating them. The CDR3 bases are TGTGCCAGCAGTCCAGTCCCGGGACGGGGACTTAATGAAAAACTGTTTTTT. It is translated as CASSPVPGRGLNEKLFF.

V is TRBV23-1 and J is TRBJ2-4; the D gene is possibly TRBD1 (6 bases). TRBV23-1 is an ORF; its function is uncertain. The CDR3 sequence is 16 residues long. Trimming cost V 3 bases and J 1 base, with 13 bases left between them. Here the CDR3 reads CASSHTGLEAKNIQYF. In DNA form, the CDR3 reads TGCGCCAGCAGTCATACAGGGTTGGAGGCCAAAAACATTCAGTACTTC.

The CDR3 loop is CATRGGSISDTQYF. The CDR3 DNA reads as TGTGCCACCAGGGGCGGGAGTATTTCAGATACGCAGTATTTT. The chain employs TRBV15 and TRBJ2-3; TRBD2 matches 7 bases. The germline V gene has CDR1 LNHNV and CDR2 YYDKDF (reference sequence). The CDR3 has 14 residues. The junction had 7 bases not matched to a gene; V was cut back by 6 bases and J by 4 bases.

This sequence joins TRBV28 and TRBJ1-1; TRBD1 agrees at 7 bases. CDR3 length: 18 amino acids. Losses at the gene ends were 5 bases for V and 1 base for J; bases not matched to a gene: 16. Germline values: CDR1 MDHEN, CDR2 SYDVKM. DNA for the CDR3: TGTGCCAGCAGTCCACAAGACAGGGATGCGATCTGGAACACTGAAGCTTTCTTT. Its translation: CASSPQDRDAIWNTEAFF.

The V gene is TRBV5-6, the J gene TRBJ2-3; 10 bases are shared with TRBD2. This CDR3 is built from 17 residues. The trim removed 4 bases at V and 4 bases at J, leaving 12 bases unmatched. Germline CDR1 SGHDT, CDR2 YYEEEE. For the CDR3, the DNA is TGTGCCAGCAGCGACAAGGGTCTAGCGGGAGATGCAGATACGCAGTATTTT. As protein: CASSDKGLAGDADTQYF.

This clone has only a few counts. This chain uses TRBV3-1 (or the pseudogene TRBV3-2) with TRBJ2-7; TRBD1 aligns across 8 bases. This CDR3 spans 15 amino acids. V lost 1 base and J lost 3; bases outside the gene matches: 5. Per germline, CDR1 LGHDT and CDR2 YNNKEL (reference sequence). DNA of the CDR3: TGTGCCAGCAGCCAAGGGGGGACAGGCTACTACGAGCAGTACTTC. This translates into CASSQGGTGYYEQYF.

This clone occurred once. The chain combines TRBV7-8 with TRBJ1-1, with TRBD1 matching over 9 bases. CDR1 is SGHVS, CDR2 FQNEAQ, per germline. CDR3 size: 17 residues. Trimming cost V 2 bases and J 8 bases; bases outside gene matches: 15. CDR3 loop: CASSLSPPPDRGKEAFF. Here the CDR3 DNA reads TGTGCCAGCAGCTTATCGCCCCCACCGGACAGGGGAAAAGAAGCTTTCTTT.